The 5 T cell receptor beta chains in this list originate from one sample, sequenced in a study of T cell changes during pregnancy in multiple sclerosis. This table comes from immunoSEQ multiplex PCR, and its TCRdb copy is limited to in-frame clones, with some not included. The sample lists about 77,000 clones, around 89% occurring once. Source: peripheral blood, taken before pregnancy. Source of these receptors: a female donor with multiple sclerosis, enrolled in a pregnancy study.

The chain combines TRBV13 with TRBJ2-5; 9 bases agree with TRBD2. Trimming took 4 bases from V and 5 from J; bases not matched to a gene: 11. In germline, CDR1 is PRHDT, CDR2 FYEKMQ (reference sequence). The CDR3 runs 16 residues. The CDR3 here is CASSSTSGGPPETQYF. Here the CDR3 DNA reads TGTGCCAGCAGCTCTACGAGCGGGGGGCCGCCGGAGACCCAGTACTTC.

V gene TRBV28 combines with J gene TRBJ1-6; possibly TRBD1 for D (5 bases). The CDR3 sequence is 15 residues long. CDR1 is MDHEN and CDR2 is SYDVKM in the germline V gene. Trimming removed 5 bases from V and 7 bases from J, with 15 bases in between. CDR3 amino acids: CASSPVQGFNSPLHF. The CDR3 DNA sequence: TGTGCCAGCAGTCCAGTCCAGGGCTTCAATTCACCCCTCCACTTT.

The chain recombines TRBV2 with TRBJ1-5; tentative D call: TRBD1 (6 bases). V lost 8 bases, J lost 0 bases, and 11 bases lay in between. The CDR3 runs to 14 residues. Germline V gives CDR1 SNHLY, CDR2 FYNNEI. The CDR3 region has the DNA TGTGCCAGCGGACAGATTCCTAGCAATCAGCCCCAGCATTTT. Its protein product is CASGQIPSNQPQHF.

The rearrangement links TRBV10-1 to TRBJ2-7; D is unresolved. Germline assignment: CDR1 WNHNN and CDR2 SYGVQD (reference sequence). V lost 7 bases, J lost 3 bases, and 16 bases lay in between. CDR3 length equals 14 residues. The CDR3 coding sequence is TGCGCCAGCATCGTCCGACCGCCGGGCTACGAGCAGTACTTC. Its translation is CASIVRPPGYEQYF.

The rearrangement uses TRBV9 and TRBJ1-5, with 7 bases matching TRBD1. In germline, CDR1 is SGDLS, CDR2 YYNGEE. With V trimmed by 1 base and J by 7 bases, 14 bases remained unmatched. CDR3 length: 17 amino acids. In DNA, the CDR3 is TGTGCCAGCAGCGTATCGTTTTATCAGGGGGGTAGGCAGCCCCAGCATTTT. This gives the protein CASSVSFYQGGRQPQHF.